The source of this T cell receptor (beta chain) is a study of technical replicates of blood from a handful of donors (TCRdb year 2017). As for this clone: Its antigen specificity is not known. Base qualities are missing; no much larger clone stands one base away. Other nucleotide sequences from this sample produce the same CDR3.

The CDR3 holds 12 amino acids from the cysteine to the phenylalanine. Only the CDR3 region is kept as DNA, spanning 36 bases read in frame from base 1. Via the germline V gene, CDR1 is SGHRS and CDR2 YFSETQ. At the junction V is shortened by 1 base and J by 7 bases, with 6 bases in between. The method behind the library was the immunoSEQ multiplex PCR assay. Here the immuneACCESS table is served through TCRdb, limited to in-frame sequences with V and J called. Missing clones are a known gap in these copies; in checked studies unresolved V genes cover under half, and the rest lacks a known reason. This sample is represented by under 95,000 clones; about 90% of them were singletons. Clones ranked in the top ten supply 0.42% of the sample.

Material: T cells isolated from PBMCs. The chain is encoded by TRBV5-1 joined to TRBJ2-1; a tentative D match to TRBD1 spans 5 bases. The receptor's source is a human donor in good health. The nucleotide sequence reads as follows: TGCGCCAGCAGCTTGACAGGAAATGAGCAGTTCTTC. Its protein product is CASSLTGNEQFF.